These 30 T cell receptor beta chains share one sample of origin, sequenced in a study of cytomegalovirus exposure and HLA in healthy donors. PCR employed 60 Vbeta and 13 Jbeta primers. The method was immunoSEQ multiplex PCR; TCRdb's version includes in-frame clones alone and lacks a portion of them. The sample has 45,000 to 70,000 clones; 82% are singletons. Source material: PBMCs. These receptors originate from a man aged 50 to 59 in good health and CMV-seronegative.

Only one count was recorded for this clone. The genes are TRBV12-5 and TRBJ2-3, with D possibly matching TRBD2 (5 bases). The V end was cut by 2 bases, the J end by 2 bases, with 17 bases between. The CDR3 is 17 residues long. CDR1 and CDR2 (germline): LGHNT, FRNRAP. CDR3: CASGLLSRTPTTDTQYF. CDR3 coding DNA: TGTGCTAGTGGTTTGTTATCCCGGACTCCTACCACAGATACGCAGTATTTT.

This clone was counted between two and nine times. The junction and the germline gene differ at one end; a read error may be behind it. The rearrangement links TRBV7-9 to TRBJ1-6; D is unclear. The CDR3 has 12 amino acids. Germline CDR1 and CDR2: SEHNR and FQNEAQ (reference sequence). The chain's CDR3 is CSSSLPRAPLHF. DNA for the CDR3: TGTTCCAGCAGCCTGCCCCGGGCACCCCTCCACTTT.

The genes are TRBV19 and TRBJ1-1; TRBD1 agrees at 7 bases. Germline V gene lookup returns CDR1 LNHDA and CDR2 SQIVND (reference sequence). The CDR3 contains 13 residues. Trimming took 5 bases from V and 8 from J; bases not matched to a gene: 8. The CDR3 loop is CASSAKQGVEAFF. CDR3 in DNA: TGTGCCAGTAGTGCCAAGCAGGGGGTGGAAGCTTTCTTT.

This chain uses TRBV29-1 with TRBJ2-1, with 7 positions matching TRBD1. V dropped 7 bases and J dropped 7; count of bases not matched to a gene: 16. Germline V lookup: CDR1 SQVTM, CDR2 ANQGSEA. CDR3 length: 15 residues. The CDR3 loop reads CSGYDGVSGGNEQFF. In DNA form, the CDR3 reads TGCAGCGGATACGACGGGGTCTCAGGGGGAAATGAGCAGTTCTTC.

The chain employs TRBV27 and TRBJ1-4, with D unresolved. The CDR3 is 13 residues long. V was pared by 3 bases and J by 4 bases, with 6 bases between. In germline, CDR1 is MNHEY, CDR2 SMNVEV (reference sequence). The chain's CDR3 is CASSFNSNEKLFF. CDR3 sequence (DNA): TGTGCCAGCAGTTTTAACAGTAATGAAAAACTGTTTTTT.

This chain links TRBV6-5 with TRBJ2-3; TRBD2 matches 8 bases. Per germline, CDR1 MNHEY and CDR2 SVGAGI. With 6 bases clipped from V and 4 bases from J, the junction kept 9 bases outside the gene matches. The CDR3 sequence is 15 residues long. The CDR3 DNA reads TGTGCCAGCAGAGCCGGGACTAGTGTCGCAGATACGCAGTATTTT. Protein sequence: CASRAGTSVADTQYF.

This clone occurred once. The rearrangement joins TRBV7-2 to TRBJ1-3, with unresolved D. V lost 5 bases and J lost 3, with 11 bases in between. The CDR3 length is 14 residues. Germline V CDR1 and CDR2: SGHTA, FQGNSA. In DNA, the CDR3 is TGTGCCAGCAGCCCCCCGGGGAGTGGAAACACCATATATTTT. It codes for CASSPPGSGNTIYF.

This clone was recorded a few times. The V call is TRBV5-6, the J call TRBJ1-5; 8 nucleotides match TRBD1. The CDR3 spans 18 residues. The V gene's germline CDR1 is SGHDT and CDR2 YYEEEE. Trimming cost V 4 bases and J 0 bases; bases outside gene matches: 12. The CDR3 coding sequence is TGTGCCAGCAGCCGAGGACAGGGACCGGGAAGTAGCAATCAGCCCCAGCATTTT. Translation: CASSRGQGPGSSNQPQHF.

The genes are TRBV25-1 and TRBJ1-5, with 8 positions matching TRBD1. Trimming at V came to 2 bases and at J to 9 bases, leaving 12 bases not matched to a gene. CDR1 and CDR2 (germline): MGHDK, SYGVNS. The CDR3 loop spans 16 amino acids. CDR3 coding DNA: TGTGCCAGCAGTGAACGAGGGACAGGACTCATCACGCCCCAGCATTTT. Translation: CASSERGTGLITPQHF.

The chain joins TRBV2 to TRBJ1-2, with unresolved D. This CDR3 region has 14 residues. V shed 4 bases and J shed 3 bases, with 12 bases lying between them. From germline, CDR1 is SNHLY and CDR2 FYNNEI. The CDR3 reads CASSGARTDYGYTF. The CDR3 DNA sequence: TGTGCCAGCAGTGGGGCCAGGACTGACTATGGCTACACCTTC.

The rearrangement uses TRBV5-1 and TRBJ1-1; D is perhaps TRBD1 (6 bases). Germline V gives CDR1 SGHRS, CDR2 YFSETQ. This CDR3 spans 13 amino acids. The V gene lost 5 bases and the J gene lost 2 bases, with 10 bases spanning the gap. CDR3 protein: CASSTGRNTEAFF. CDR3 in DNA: TGCGCCAGCAGTACAGGGAGAAACACTGAAGCTTTCTTT.

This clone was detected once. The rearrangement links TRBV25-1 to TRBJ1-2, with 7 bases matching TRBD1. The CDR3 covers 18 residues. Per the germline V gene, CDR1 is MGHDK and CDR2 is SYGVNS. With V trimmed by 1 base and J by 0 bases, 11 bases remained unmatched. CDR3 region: CASSELRNRGDPNYGYTF. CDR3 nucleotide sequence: TGTGCCAGCAGTGAATTGAGGAACAGGGGCGACCCTAACTATGGCTACACCTTC.

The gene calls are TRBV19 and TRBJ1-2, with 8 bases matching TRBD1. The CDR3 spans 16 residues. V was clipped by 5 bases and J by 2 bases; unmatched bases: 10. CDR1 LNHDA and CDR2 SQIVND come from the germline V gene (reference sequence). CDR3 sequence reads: CASSPSVAGGNYGYTF. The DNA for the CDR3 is TGTGCCAGTAGTCCATCGGTCGCAGGGGGCAACTATGGCTACACCTTC.

CDR3 DNA: TGTGCCTGGAGTGTAGCTCGGGTGAATAATGAAAAACTGTTTTTT. This encodes CAWSVARVNNEKLFF. V usage is TRBV30 and J usage is TRBJ1-4, with unresolved D. Trimming removed 0 bases from V and 4 bases from J, with 12 bases in between. Germline CDR1 and CDR2: GTSNPN and SVGIG (reference sequence). This CDR3 has 15 amino acids.

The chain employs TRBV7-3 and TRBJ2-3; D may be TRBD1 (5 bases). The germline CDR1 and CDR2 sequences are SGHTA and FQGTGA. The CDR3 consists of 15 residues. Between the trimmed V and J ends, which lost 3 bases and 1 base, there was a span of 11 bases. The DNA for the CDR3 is TGTGCCAGCAGCTTGGCTGGACAAGGCACAGATACGCAGTATTTT. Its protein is CASSLAGQGTDTQYF.

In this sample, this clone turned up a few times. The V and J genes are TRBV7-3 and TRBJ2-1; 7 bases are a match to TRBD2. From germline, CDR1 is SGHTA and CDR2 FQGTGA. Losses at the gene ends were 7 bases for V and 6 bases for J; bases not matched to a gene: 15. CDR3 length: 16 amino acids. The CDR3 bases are TGTGCCAGCAACACGCATTGTGGGGGGGAAGGCAATGAGCAGTTCTTC. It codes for CASNTHCGGEGNEQFF.

CDR3 sequence reads: CASSQEFSASTDTQYF. In DNA form, the CDR3 reads TGCGCCAGCAGCCAAGAGTTTAGCGCTAGCACAGATACGCAGTATTTT. The chain has TRBV4-3 and TRBJ2-3, with D tentatively TRBD2 (5 bases). The germline gives CDR1 LGHNA, CDR2 YSLEER. V was clipped by 0 bases and J by 0 bases, with 10 bases between them. The CDR3 consists of 16 residues.

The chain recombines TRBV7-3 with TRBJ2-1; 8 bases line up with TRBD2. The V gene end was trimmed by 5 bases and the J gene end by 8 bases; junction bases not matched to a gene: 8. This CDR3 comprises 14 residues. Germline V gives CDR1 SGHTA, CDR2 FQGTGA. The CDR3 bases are TGTGCCAGCAGCAACGGACTAGCAGGGGATGAGCAGTTCTTC. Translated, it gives CASSNGLAGDEQFF. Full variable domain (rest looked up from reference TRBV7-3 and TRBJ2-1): GAGVSQTPSNKVTEKGKYVELRCDPISGHTALYWYRQSLGQGPEFLIYFQGTGAADDSGLPNDRFFAVRPEGSVSTLKIQRTERGDSAVYLCASSNGLAGDEQFFGPGTRLTVL.

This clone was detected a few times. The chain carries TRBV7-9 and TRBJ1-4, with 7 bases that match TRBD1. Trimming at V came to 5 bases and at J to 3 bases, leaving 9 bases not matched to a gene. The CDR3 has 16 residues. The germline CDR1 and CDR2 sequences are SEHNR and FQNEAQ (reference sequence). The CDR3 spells CASSPSIGTANEKLFF. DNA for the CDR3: TGTGCCAGCAGCCCCAGTATCGGGACAGCTAATGAAAAACTGTTTTTT.

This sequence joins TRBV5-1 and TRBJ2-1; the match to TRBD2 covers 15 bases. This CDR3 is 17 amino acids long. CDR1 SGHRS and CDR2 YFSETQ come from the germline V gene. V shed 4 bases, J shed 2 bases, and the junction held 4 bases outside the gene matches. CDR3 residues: CASSTGLAGGAYNEQFF. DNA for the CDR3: TGCGCCAGCAGCACGGGACTAGCGGGGGGAGCCTACAATGAGCAGTTCTTC.

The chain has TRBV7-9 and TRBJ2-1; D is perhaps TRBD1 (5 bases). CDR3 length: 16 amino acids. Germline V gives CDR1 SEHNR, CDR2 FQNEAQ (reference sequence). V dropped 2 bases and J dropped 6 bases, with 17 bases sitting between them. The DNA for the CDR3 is TGTGCCAGCAGCTTACGACAGAGTCTAGTAGTCAATGAGCAGTTCTTC. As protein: CASSLRQSLVVNEQFF.

The DNA of the CDR3 is TGTGCCAGCAGTTCTCTATTTTCTGAAGCTTTCTTT. It specifies CASSSLFSEAFF. This sequence joins TRBV2 and TRBJ1-1; D gene uncertain. CDR3 length: 12 residues. Trimming took off 5 bases at V and 6 bases at J, with 10 bases between the two ends. Germline assignment: CDR1 SNHLY and CDR2 FYNNEI.

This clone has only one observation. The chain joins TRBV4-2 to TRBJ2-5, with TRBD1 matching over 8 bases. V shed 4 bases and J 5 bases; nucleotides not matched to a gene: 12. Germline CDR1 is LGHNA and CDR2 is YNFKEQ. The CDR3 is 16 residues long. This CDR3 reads CASSPSAQGAGETQYF. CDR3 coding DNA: TGTGCCAGCAGCCCCTCGGCCCAGGGGGCAGGGGAGACCCAGTACTTC.

Here the CDR3 reads CASSEVRVYGYTF. CDR3 nucleotides: TGTGCCAGCAGTGAAGTTCGGGTCTATGGCTACACCTTC. The chain recombines TRBV2 with TRBJ1-2; D is unresolved. Germline CDR1 is SNHLY and CDR2 is FYNNEI. V shed 1 base and J shed 4 bases, with 7 bases lying between them. The CDR3 loop spans 13 amino acids.

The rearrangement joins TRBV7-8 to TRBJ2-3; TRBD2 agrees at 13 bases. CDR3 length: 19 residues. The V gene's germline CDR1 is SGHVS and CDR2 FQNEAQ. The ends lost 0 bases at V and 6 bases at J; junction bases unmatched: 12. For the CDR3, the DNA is TGTGCCAGCAGCTTAGCTCCTGGGACTAGCGGGGCGAGGCCTGATACGCAGTATTTT. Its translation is CASSLAPGTSGARPDTQYF.

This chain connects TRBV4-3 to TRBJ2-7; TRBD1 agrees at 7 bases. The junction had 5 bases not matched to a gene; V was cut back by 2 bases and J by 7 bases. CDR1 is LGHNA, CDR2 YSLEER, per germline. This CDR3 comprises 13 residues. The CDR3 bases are TGCGCCAGCAGCCAATCGACAGGGAGAGAGCAGTACTTC. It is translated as CASSQSTGREQYF.

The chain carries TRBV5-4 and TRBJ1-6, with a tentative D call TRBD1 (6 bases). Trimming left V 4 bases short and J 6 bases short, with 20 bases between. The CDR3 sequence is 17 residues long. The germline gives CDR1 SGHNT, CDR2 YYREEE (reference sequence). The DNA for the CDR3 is TGTGCCAGCAGCCTGGCAACAGGGCCCCGACTTAATTCACCCCTCCACTTT. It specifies CASSLATGPRLNSPLHF.

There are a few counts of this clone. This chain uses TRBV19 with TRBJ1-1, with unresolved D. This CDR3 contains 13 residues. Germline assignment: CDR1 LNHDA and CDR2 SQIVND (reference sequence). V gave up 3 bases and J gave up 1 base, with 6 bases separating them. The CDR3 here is CASSILPNTEAFF. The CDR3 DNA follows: TGTGCCAGTAGTATTCTCCCGAACACTGAAGCTTTCTTT.

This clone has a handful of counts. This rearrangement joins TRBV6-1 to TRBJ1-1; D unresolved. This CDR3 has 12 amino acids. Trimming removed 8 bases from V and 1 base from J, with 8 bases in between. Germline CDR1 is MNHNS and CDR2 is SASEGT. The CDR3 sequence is CASGPANTEAFF. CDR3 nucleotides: TGTGCCAGCGGCCCCGCGAACACTGAAGCTTTCTTT.

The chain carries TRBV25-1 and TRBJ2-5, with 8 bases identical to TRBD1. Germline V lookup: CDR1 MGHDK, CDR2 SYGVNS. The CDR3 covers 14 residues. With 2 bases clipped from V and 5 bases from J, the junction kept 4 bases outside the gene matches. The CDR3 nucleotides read TGTGCCAGCAGTGAAAACAGGGACAGGGAGACCCAGTACTTC. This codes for CASSENRDRETQYF. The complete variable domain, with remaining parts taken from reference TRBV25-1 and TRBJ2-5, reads EADIYQTPRYLVIGTGKKITLECSQTMGHDKMYWYQQDPGMELHLIHYSYGVNSTEKGDLSSESTVSRIRTEHFPLTLESARPSHTSQYLCASSENRDRETQYFGPGTRLLVL.